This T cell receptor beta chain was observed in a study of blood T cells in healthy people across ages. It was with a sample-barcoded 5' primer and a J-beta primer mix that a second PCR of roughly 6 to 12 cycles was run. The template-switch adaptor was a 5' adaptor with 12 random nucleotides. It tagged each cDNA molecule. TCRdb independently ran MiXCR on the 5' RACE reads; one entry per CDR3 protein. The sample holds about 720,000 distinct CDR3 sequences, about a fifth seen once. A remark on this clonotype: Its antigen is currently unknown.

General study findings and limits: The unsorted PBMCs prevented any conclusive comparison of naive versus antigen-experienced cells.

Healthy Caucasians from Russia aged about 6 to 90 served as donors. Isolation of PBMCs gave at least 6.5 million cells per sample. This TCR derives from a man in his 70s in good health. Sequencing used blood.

The CDR3 here is CSVRGRGYNEQFF. The CDR3 DNA reads as TGCAGTGTTAGGGGACGCGGCTACAATGAGCAGTTCTTC. This chain links TRBV20-1 with TRBJ2-1; D may be TRBD1 or TRBD2 (5 bases each). The CDR3 loop spans 13 amino acids. Trimming took 7 bases from V and 3 from J, leaving 13 bases between them. CDR1 DFQATT and CDR2 SNEGSKA come from the germline V gene (reference sequence).